Below are 18 T cell receptor beta chains sequenced from a single sample in a study of early T cells in non-severe SARS-CoV-2 infection. One entry per CDR3 protein, called by TCRdb with MiXCR from the 5' RACE reads. The data contain some 62,000 distinct CDR3 sequences, approximately 10% of them seen just once; the ten biggest clones take up approximately 1.1%. Sequenced: whole blood. These receptor sequences come from an adult who was a healthcare worker with PCR-confirmed SARS-CoV-2 infection or an uninfected control (not recorded which).

The CDR3 is CASSDDLRAGRYNSPLHF. The CDR3 nucleotides read TGTGCCAGCAGTGACGACCTACGTGCGGGCCGCTATAATTCACCCCTCCACTTT. The rearrangement uses TRBV25-1 and TRBJ1-6; D is unclear. Trimming removed 3 bases at V and 3 bases at J, with 18 bases between. The CDR3 contains 18 residues. Germline lookup yields CDR1 MGHDK and CDR2 SYGVNS.

The table lists this clonotype with many counts. V is TRBV5-6 and J is TRBJ1-1; no clear D gene. V dropped 3 bases and J dropped 3 bases, with 15 bases sitting between them. The CDR3 totals 15 residues. The germline V gene has CDR1 SGHDT and CDR2 YYEEEE. The CDR3 sequence: CASSWVSLLDTEAFF. In nucleotides, the CDR3 is TGTGCCAGCAGCTGGGTATCCCTTCTCGACACTGAAGCTTTCTTT.

This clonotype was found a few times. The V call is TRBV7-3, the J call TRBJ2-3; 8 positions agree with TRBD2. V was clipped by 6 bases and J by 4 bases; unmatched bases: 12. The CDR3 has 16 amino acids. Germline V gene data show CDR1 as SGHTA and CDR2 as FQGTGA. The CDR3 nucleotides are TGTGCCAGCAGGCTCACCCCGGGACTAGAATCAGATACGCAGTATTTT. Translated, it gives CASRLTPGLESDTQYF.

At least ten counts were recorded for this clonotype. This rearrangement joins TRBV14 to TRBJ2-5; a possible D gene is TRBD1 (6 bases). The germline gives CDR1 SGHDN, CDR2 FVKESK. V lost 1 base, J lost 10 bases, and 10 bases lay in between. CDR3 length equals 12 residues. CDR3 loop: CASSQVRGGQYF. CDR3 in DNA: TGTGCCAGCAGCCAAGTGAGAGGGGGCCAGTACTTC.

V gene TRBV6-2 or TRBV6-3 combines with J gene TRBJ2-5, with 9 bases that match TRBD1. CDR1 and CDR2 (germline): MNHEY, SVGEGT. The CDR3 loop spans 13 amino acids. V dropped 6 bases and J dropped 5; count of bases not matched to a gene: 4. The CDR3 here is CASRQGARETQYF. CDR3 nucleotides: TGTGCCAGCAGACAGGGGGCACGGGAGACCCAGTACTTC.

The chain carries TRBV10-2 and TRBJ2-5; the D gene is possibly TRBD2 (6 bases). Germline lookup yields CDR1 WSHSY and CDR2 SAAADI. The CDR3 spans 13 residues. V lost 5 bases, J lost 5 bases, and 12 bases lay in between. CDR3 sequence reads: CASSILAGETQYF. Here the CDR3 DNA reads TGCGCCAGCAGTATACTAGCTGGGGAGACCCAGTACTTC.

This clonotype was observed a few times. The chain links TRBV25-1 to TRBJ1-1, with a weak D call TRBD1 (6 bases). The CDR3 covers 13 residues. Germline values: CDR1 MGHDK, CDR2 SYGVNS. V shed 4 bases and J shed 3 bases, with 9 bases lying between them. This CDR3 is CASSATGYTEAFF. DNA of the CDR3: TGTGCCAGCAGTGCGACAGGTTACACTGAAGCTTTCTTT.

This clonotype was observed a few times. The chain employs TRBV5-4 and TRBJ2-5, with a possible D match to TRBD1 (6 bases). The CDR3 has 14 amino acids. V dropped 4 bases and J dropped 2 bases, with 12 bases sitting between them. CDR1 is SGHNT and CDR2 is YYREEE in the germline V gene (reference sequence). The CDR3 sequence is CASSTGQFQETQYF. The CDR3 bases are TGTGCCAGCAGCACGGGACAATTTCAAGAGACCCAGTACTTC.

This clonotype was seen only a few times. The chain has TRBV4-2 and TRBJ1-2, with 8 bases identical to TRBD1. The CDR3 runs to 14 residues. The J segment lost 2 bases and the V segment lost 2 bases, leaving 1 base of the junction unmatched. The germline gives CDR1 LGHNA, CDR2 YNFKEQ. Written as DNA, the CDR3 is TGTGCCAGCAGCCAATACAGGGGGAACTATGGCTACACCTTC. This codes for CASSQYRGNYGYTF.

This clonotype was counted at least ten times. The V and J genes are TRBV30 and TRBJ1-3; no firm D call. CDR1 is GTSNPN, CDR2 SVGIG, per germline (reference sequence). The CDR3 length is 15 residues. The germline V and J ends were trimmed by 0 bases and 1 base, with 10 bases remaining between them. The CDR3 bases are TGTGCCTGGAGTGTAGACGGCGGGTCTGGAAACACCATATATTTT. Amino acids: CAWSVDGGSGNTIYF.

The chain employs TRBV5-1 and TRBJ1-6; D is uncertain. The CDR3 loop spans 16 amino acids. Trimming left V 2 bases short and J 0 bases short, with 9 bases between. CDR1 SGHRS and CDR2 YFSETQ come from the germline V gene. CDR3 residues: CASSLQSTSYNSPLHF. The CDR3 DNA is TGCGCCAGCAGCTTACAGAGCACCTCCTATAATTCACCCCTCCACTTT.

There are a few counts of this clonotype. The J gene is TRBJ1-2, the V gene TRBV7-8, with 7 bases aligning to TRBD1. Germline-derived CDR1 and CDR2 are SGHVS and FQNEAQ. This CDR3 has 14 residues. V lost 5 bases, J lost 0 bases, and 3 bases stayed unmatched. The CDR3 sequence: CASSRTGANYGYTF. For the CDR3, the DNA is TGTGCCAGCAGCCGGACAGGAGCTAACTATGGCTACACCTTC. Using reference TRBV7-8 and TRBJ1-2 for the parts outside the CDR3, the full variable domain is GAGVSQSPRYKVAKRGQDVALRCDPISGHVSLFWYQQALGQGPEFLTYFQNEAQLDKSGLPSDRFFAERPEGSVSTLKIQRTQQEDSAVYLCASSRTGANYGYTFGSGTRLTVV.

On this clonotype: This clone may be a read error of a much larger clone one base away. The V gene is TRBV7-2, the J gene TRBJ2-4; the D is unclear. Germline CDR1 reads SGHTA; CDR2 reads FQGNSA. This CDR3 spans 17 amino acids. The CDR3 reads CVSSLGWSTLAKNIQYF. The CDR3 region has the DNA TGTGTCAGCAGCTTAGGTTGGTCCACATTAGCCAAAAACATTCAGTACTTC.

This clonotype was counted between two and nine times. The chain has TRBV7-9 and TRBJ2-2; D gene unclear. The CDR3 spans 13 residues. With 5 bases removed from V and 0 bases from J, the gap between germline ends came to 4 bases. CDR1 is SEHNR, CDR2 FQNEAQ, per germline (reference sequence). The CDR3 spells CASSVANTGELFF. The CDR3 region has the DNA TGTGCCAGCAGCGTCGCGAACACCGGGGAGCTGTTTTTT. Looking up the rest from reference TRBV7-9 and TRBJ2-2 gives the full variable domain: DTGVSQNPRHKITKRGQNVTFRCDPISEHNRLYWYRQTLGQGPEFLTYFQNEAQLEKSRLLSDRFSAERPKGSFSTLEIQRTEQGDSAMYLCASSVANTGELFFGEGSRLTVL.

The V call is TRBV11-3, the J call TRBJ1-6; TRBD1 aligns across 7 bases. There are 17 residues in the CDR3. Germline loops: CDR1 SGHNT, CDR2 YENEEA. Trimming at V came to 4 bases and at J to 3 bases, leaving 9 bases not matched to a gene. The CDR3 protein is CASSSKPRQGYNSPLHF. DNA for the CDR3: TGTGCCAGCAGCTCAAAACCTCGACAGGGCTATAATTCACCCCTCCACTTT.

In its sample, this clonotype was seen a few times. This chain uses TRBV10-2 with TRBJ2-1; D is uncertain. Trimming pared 2 bases from V and 4 bases from J, leaving 12 bases between. This CDR3 has 15 residues. CDR1 is WSHSY and CDR2 is SAAADI in the germline V gene. The CDR3 region is CASSEGYTHYNEQFF. Written as DNA, the CDR3 is TGCGCCAGCAGTGAGGGCTATACTCATTACAATGAGCAGTTCTTC.

This clonotype was observed at least ten times. The V gene is TRBV6-6, the J gene TRBJ1-4; D possibly corresponds to TRBD1 (5 bases). V lost 6 bases to trimming and J lost 0 bases, with 11 bases between them. CDR3 size: 15 residues. Germline CDR1 MNHNY, CDR2 SVGAGI (reference sequence). The CDR3 spells CASSDRIATNEKLFF. The CDR3 nucleotides are TGTGCCAGCAGCGACAGAATTGCAACTAATGAAAAACTGTTTTTT.

This clonotype was picked up a small number of times. The chain links TRBV6-6 to TRBJ2-1; TRBD2 agrees at 9 bases. The CDR3 sequence is 17 residues long. Germline trimming cut 2 bases from V and 8 bases from J; bases unmatched to any gene: 13. Germline V gene sequence: CDR1 MNHNY, CDR2 SVGAGI (reference sequence). The DNA for the CDR3 is TGTGCCAGCAGTTACCCCGAGAAGGGCGGGGGGGCCGATGAGCAGTTCTTC. Translation gives CASSYPEKGGGADEQFF.